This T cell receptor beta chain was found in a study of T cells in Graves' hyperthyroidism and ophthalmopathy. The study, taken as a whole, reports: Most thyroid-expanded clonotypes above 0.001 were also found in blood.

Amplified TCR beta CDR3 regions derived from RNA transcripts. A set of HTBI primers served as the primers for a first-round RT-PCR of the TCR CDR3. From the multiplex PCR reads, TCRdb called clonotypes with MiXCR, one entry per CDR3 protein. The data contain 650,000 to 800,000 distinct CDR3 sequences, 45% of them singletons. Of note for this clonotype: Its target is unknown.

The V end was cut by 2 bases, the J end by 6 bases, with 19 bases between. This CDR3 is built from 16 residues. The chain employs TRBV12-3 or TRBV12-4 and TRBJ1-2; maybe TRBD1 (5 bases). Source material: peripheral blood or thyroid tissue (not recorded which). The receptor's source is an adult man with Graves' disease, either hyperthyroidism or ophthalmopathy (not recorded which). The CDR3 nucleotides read TGTGCCAGCAGTTTAAAGGCTCAGGGTTCGTTAGATGGCTACACCTTC. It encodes CASSLKAQGSLDGYTF.